Reported below is one T cell receptor (beta chain). What this receptor recognizes is not known. No base qualities exist here, and no much larger clone lies one base off it. A MiSeq instrument was used for deep resolution sequencing, which targeted depths ranging from 1 in 1 million up to 1 in 200,000 T cells, with coverage averaging 10x for each clonotype. The immunoSEQ hsTCRB Kit was used to generate the TCR beta libraries. On the study's bioinformatics: Data were analyzed with ImmunoSEQ Data Assistant and ImmunoSEQ Analyzer, with V, D and J genes assigned per IMGT definitions. Clonality, which ranges from 0 to 1, was calculated as one minus the normalized Shannon entropy of productive rearrangement frequencies. Public clonotype analysis was restricted to overrepresented clonotypes comprising at least 0.05% of each patient's repertoire. About a dozen age-matched healthy donor repertoires from immuneACCESS served as clonality controls. Not all clones reach the TCRdb copy of this immuneACCESS table, which keeps in-frame sequences only. Checked studies attribute under half of the gap to unresolved V genes and leave the rest unexplained. V, J and clone size reflect that table, while D and trimming were determined from the DNA. The sample table holds tens of thousands of clones, of which 68% were seen once. The ten biggest clones cover 28% of the sample.

The data derive from a study of cytotoxic CD8 clonotypes in ibrutinib-treated CLL (dated by TCRdb to the early 2020s). For context, the study as a whole: The cohort was composed of about a dozen relapsed/refractory and around 15 treatment-naive patients; IGHV unmutated status was identified in around 17 patients. Partial responses were observed in about 24 patients and complete responses in 2; after a median follow-up of around 68 months, remission was maintained in approximately 14 patients and progression was observed in approximately 12. Every sample from remission and from progressive disease was obtained while the patients were still on ibrutinib. The response samples were drawn at a median of roughly eleven months into treatment, with a range of about 6 to 36 months. On average, each sample had hundreds of thousands of productive templates and tens of thousands of productive rearrangements. Of the 70 to 100 people in the trial, 25 to 30 had longitudinal samples available. Cryopreserved peripheral blood mononuclear cells were collected before treatment, at response, and at either disease progression or sustained remission. General conclusions and limits of the study: Clonality increased at ibrutinib response, stayed stable in sustained remission, and fell back toward baseline at progression. At baseline, clonality was higher than in age-matched healthy donors and showed a strong correlation with circulating CD8+ T-cell counts. Sampling times were not matched between patients in sustained remission and patients whose disease was progressing, and lymph node repertoires were not examined. Public clonotypes were rare and either shrank or stayed stable during treatment, and the rise in clonality at ibrutinib response reflected expansion of private clonotypes.

The time point label corresponds to: approximately 25 months on ibrutinib. Approximately 2 micrograms of genomic DNA were extracted from cryopreserved PBMCs for TCR beta library preparation. Longitudinal blood samples from CLL patients on ibrutinib monotherapy underwent high-throughput TCR beta sequencing. The patients took part in an open-label, single-center phase 2 trial of ibrutinib monotherapy. From the cysteine through the phenylalanine, the CDR3 covers 14 amino acids. The kept DNA is CDR3 alone, 42 bases in frame from the first base. At the junction V is shortened by 3 bases and J by 4 bases, with 11 bases in between. CDR1 MGHDK and CDR2 SYGVNS were looked up in the germline V gene.

In this chain, TRBV25-1 is recombined with TRBJ2-3, with the D gene not confidently named. This receptor was obtained from a human donor with chronic lymphocytic leukemia. Material: PBMCs, obtained after 24 months of ibrutinib treatment. DNA sequence: TGTGCCAGCAGTGATCGACTTAGGGCAGATACGCAGTATTTT. This sequence encodes CASSDRLRADTQYF.